This entry lists 20 T cell receptor beta chains sequenced from one sample in a study of beta chain features in type 1 diabetes. All of the isolated RNA was reverse transcribed, so expressed TCRB transcripts were sequenced. The protocol was immunoSEQ multiplex PCR, while the TCRdb copy is restricted to in-frame clones and leaves out a portion. The sample has approximately 470,000 clones, approximately 28% seen once. Sequenced: naive CD4+ T cells from blood. The receptors shown here come from a man between 18 and 29 years old in good health.

V gene TRBV30 combines with J gene TRBJ1-1, with D possibly TRBD1 on 5 matching bases. Germline assignment: CDR1 GTSNPN and CDR2 SVGIG (reference sequence). Trimming pared 8 bases from V and 6 bases from J, leaving 16 bases between. CDR3 length equals 12 residues. The CDR3 loop reads CARGTGSAEAFF. CDR3 sequence (DNA): TGTGCCAGAGGGACGGGGAGCGCTGAAGCTTTCTTT. The full variable domain, completed using reference TRBV30 and TRBJ1-1, is SQTIHQWPATLVQPVGSPLSLECTVEGTSNPNLYWYRQAAGRGLQLLFYSVGIGQISSEVPQNLSASRPQDRQFILSSKKLLLSDSGFYLCARGTGSAEAFFGQGTRLTVV.

J is TRBJ1-1 and V is TRBV30, with TRBD1 matching over 9 bases. Per the germline V gene, CDR1 is GTSNPN and CDR2 is SVGIG (reference sequence). The CDR3 is 13 residues long. V lost 4 bases to trimming and J lost 8 bases; unmatched junction nucleotides: 8. This CDR3 is CAWIPGQGAEAFF. The CDR3 nucleotides read TGTGCCTGGATTCCGGGACAGGGCGCCGAAGCTTTCTTT.

This chain connects TRBV10-3 to TRBJ2-5, with D maybe TRBD1 (5 bases). Germline V gene sequence: CDR1 ENHRY, CDR2 SYGVKD. Trimming shortened V by 0 bases and J by 3 bases, and 11 bases separated the two germline ends. This CDR3 comprises 15 residues. The CDR3 DNA follows: TGTGCCATCAGTGAGTCGAGCAGGGTCGAAGAGACCCAGTACTTC. Translated, it gives CAISESSRVEETQYF.

CDR3 DNA sequence: TGTGCCAGCAGCTTACAGCCCGGGACAGGACTTACCTACGAGCAGTACTTC. This sequence encodes CASSLQPGTGLTYEQYF. The chain couples TRBV7-2 to TRBJ2-7, with 8 bases lining up with TRBD1. The ends lost 2 bases at V and 2 bases at J; junction bases unmatched: 11. This CDR3 has 17 residues. The germline V gene has CDR1 SGHTA and CDR2 FQGNSA. Based on the CDR3 plus reference TRBV7-2 and TRBJ2-7, the full variable domain is GAGVSQSPSNKVTEKGKDVELRCDPISGHTALYWYRQSLGQGLEFLIYFQGNSAPDKSGLPSDRFSAERTGGSVSTLTIQRTQQEDSAVYLCASSLQPGTGLTYEQYFGPGTRLTVT.

The genes are TRBV5-1 and TRBJ2-3, with D perhaps matching TRBD2 (6 bases). The CDR3 runs to 14 residues. CDR1 SGHRS and CDR2 YFSETQ come from the germline V gene. V lost 4 bases, J lost 1 base, and 10 bases lay in between. This CDR3 reads CASSAGLRTDTQYF. DNA for the CDR3: TGCGCCAGCAGCGCGGGACTCCGCACAGATACGCAGTATTTT.

This clone was detected a few times. V usage is TRBV28 and J usage is TRBJ2-6; 10 bases map to TRBD1. CDR1 MDHEN and CDR2 SYDVKM come from the germline V gene. J gave up 4 bases and V 5 bases, and 11 bases lay outside the gene matches. The CDR3 sequence is 18 residues long. CDR3 sequence: CASSQSGTGARGANVLTF. For the CDR3, the DNA is TGTGCCAGCAGTCAATCTGGGACAGGGGCCCGGGGGGCCAACGTCCTGACTTTC. Drawing the rest from reference TRBV28 and TRBJ2-6, the complete variable domain is DVKVTQSSRYLVKRTGEKVFLECVQDMDHENMFWYRQDPGLGLRLIYFSYDVKMKEKGDIPEGYSVSREKKERFSLILESASTNQTSMYLCASSQSGTGARGANVLTFGAGSRLTVL.

This clone has only a few counts. The chain has TRBV4-2 and TRBJ2-1; 9 bases are a match to TRBD2. This CDR3 has 21 residues. V dropped 0 bases and J dropped 9; count of bases not matched to a gene: 24. CDR1 is LGHNA and CDR2 is YNFKEQ in the germline V gene. The CDR3 sequence is CASSQDPTPPIAGANRGEQFF. The CDR3 DNA is TGTGCCAGCAGCCAAGATCCCACTCCACCAATAGCGGGAGCAAATCGTGGTGAGCAGTTCTTC.

The chain combines TRBV9 with TRBJ1-2; a possible D gene is TRBD1 (6 bases). The CDR3 is 14 residues long. In germline, CDR1 is SGDLS, CDR2 YYNGEE. V was shortened by 0 bases and J by 4 bases, with 10 bases between the two germline ends. In nucleotides, the CDR3 is TGTGCCAGCAGCGTAGCAGGGGAAGGCTATGGCTACACCTTC. It encodes CASSVAGEGYGYTF.

This clone was counted a few times. This chain joins TRBV30 and TRBJ1-4; no clear D gene. Germline V gene lookup returns CDR1 GTSNPN and CDR2 SVGIG (reference sequence). The CDR3 has 14 residues. V was cut by 4 bases and J by 0 bases, with 9 bases left in between. CDR3 coding DNA: TGTGCCTGGACTCGCCGTGCAACTAATGAAAAACTGTTTTTT. Its protein product is CAWTRRATNEKLFF.

The rearrangement links TRBV5-6 to TRBJ2-7; 10 bases are shared with TRBD1. The V segment lost 4 bases and the J segment 2 bases; nucleotides outside the gene matches: 9. Germline V CDR1 and CDR2: SGHDT, YYEEEE. The CDR3 length is 16 residues. The CDR3 region is CASSPSWDRGTYEQYF. The CDR3 bases are TGTGCCAGCAGCCCATCTTGGGACAGGGGCACCTACGAGCAGTACTTC.

On this clone: An end of the junction does not agree with germline; a read error may underlie this. This sequence joins TRBV7-7 and TRBJ2-1; 11 positions match TRBD2. Germline CDR1 and CDR2: SSHAT and FNYEAQ (reference sequence). This CDR3 contains 15 residues. Here the CDR3 DNA reads TGTGCTAGCAGCCGAGGACTAGCGGGCGACAATGAGCAGTTCTTC. It encodes CASSRGLAGDNEQFF.

CDR3 amino acids: CASSVDQGFYNEQFF. CDR3 bases: TGTGCCAGCAGCGTAGACCAGGGGTTCTACAATGAGCAGTTCTTC. This chain uses TRBV9 with TRBJ2-1; a weak D match, TRBD1 (6 bases). The germline V gene has CDR1 SGDLS and CDR2 YYNGEE. V dropped 0 bases and J dropped 3 bases, with 10 bases sitting between them. The length of the CDR3 is 15 residues.

The genes are TRBV13 and TRBJ1-1; 7 positions match TRBD1. The CDR3 covers 15 residues. CDR1 and CDR2 from the germline V gene are PRHDT and FYEKMQ (reference sequence). V lost 0 bases to trimming and J lost 2 bases; unmatched junction nucleotides: 3. This chain's CDR3 is CASSLGGQRNTEAFF. Written as DNA, the CDR3 is TGTGCCAGCAGCTTAGGGGGACAGAGAAACACTGAAGCTTTCTTT.

The rearrangement links TRBV5-1 to TRBJ2-1, with 11 positions matching TRBD2. CDR3 length equals 15 residues. Germline CDR1 is SGHRS and CDR2 is YFSETQ. After removal of 4 bases from V and 3 bases from J, the junction contained 3 bases not matched to a gene. CDR3 bases: TGCGCCAGCAGCACCGGACTAGCGGGCTACAATGAGCAGTTCTTC. It codes for CASSTGLAGYNEQFF.

This chain joins TRBV2 and TRBJ2-5; D is possibly TRBD2 (6 bases). Between the trimmed V and J ends, which lost 6 bases and 1 base, there was a span of 12 bases. Per germline, CDR1 SNHLY and CDR2 FYNNEI. The length of the CDR3 is 14 residues. CDR3 protein: CASRIRDFQETQYF. As DNA, the CDR3 is TGTGCCAGCAGAATAAGGGACTTCCAAGAGACCCAGTACTTC. Variable domain in full (rest from reference TRBV2 and TRBJ2-5): EPEVTQTPSHQVTQMGQEVILRCVPISNHLYFYWYRQILGQKVEFLVSFYNNEISEKSEIFDDQFSVERPDGSNFTLKIRSTKLEDSAMYFCASRIRDFQETQYFGPGTRLLVL.

The table lists this clone with a few counts. V and J are TRBV11-2 and TRBJ2-1; D is undetermined. V gave up 5 bases and J gave up 7 bases, with 9 bases separating them. This CDR3 has 12 amino acids. CDR1 is SGHAT and CDR2 is FQNNGV in the germline V gene. CDR3 in DNA: TGTGCCAGCAGCCCAAGGCGGAATGAGCAGTTCTTC. It yields the protein CASSPRRNEQFF.

This clone has a handful of counts. V is TRBV9 and J is TRBJ2-1; perhaps TRBD2 as D (6 bases). CDR3 length equals 15 residues. Germline loops: CDR1 SGDLS, CDR2 YYNGEE. Trimming pared 0 bases from V and 6 bases from J, leaving 13 bases between. As DNA, the CDR3 is TGTGCCAGCAGCGTAGGTAGGGCCGGGAGCAATGAGCAGTTCTTC. It is translated as CASSVGRAGSNEQFF. Drawing the rest from reference TRBV9 and TRBJ2-1, the complete variable domain is DSGVTQTPKHLITATGQRVTLRCSPRSGDLSVYWYQQSLDQGLQFLIQYYNGEERAKGNILERFSAQQFPDLHSELNLSSLELGDSALYFCASSVGRAGSNEQFFGPGTRLTVL.

This clone was found a few times. The chain joins TRBV9 to TRBJ2-4; no clear D. The CDR3 has 15 residues. The V and J ends lost 0 bases and 8 bases respectively, with 15 bases between them. Germline V lookup: CDR1 SGDLS, CDR2 YYNGEE. The CDR3 is CASSVGGPDVDIQYF. CDR3 sequence (DNA): TGTGCCAGCAGCGTAGGAGGTCCCGACGTGGACATTCAGTACTTC.

This clone was recorded once. This chain joins TRBV5-6 and TRBJ2-2, with no clear D. CDR1 and CDR2 (germline): SGHDT, YYEEEE. The CDR3 spans 11 residues. The V and J ends lost 4 bases and 4 bases respectively, with 2 bases between them. CDR3 sequence (DNA): TGTGCCAGCAGCGTCACCGGGGAGCTGTTTTTT. Translated: CASSVTGELFF.

The V call is TRBV5-1, the J call TRBJ2-7; unclear D gene. The V gene lost 0 bases and the J gene lost 2 bases, with 12 bases spanning the gap. Germline V lookup: CDR1 SGHRS, CDR2 YFSETQ. CDR3 size: 15 residues. CDR3 amino acids: CASSLGGNSPYEQYF. CDR3 bases: TGCGCCAGCAGCTTGGGTGGGAACTCGCCCTACGAGCAGTACTTC.